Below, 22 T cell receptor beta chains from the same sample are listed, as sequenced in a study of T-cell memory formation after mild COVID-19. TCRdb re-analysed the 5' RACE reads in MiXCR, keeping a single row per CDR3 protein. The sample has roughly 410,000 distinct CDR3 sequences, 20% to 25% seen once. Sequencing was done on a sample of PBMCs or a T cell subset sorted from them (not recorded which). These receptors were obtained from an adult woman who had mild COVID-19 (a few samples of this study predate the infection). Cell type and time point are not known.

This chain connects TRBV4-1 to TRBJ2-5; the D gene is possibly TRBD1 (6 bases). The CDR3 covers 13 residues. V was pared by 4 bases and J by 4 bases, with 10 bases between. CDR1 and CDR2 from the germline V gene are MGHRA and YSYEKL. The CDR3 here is CASSRLRGETQYF. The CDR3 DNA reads TGCGCCAGCAGCCGGCTCAGGGGAGAGACCCAGTACTTC.

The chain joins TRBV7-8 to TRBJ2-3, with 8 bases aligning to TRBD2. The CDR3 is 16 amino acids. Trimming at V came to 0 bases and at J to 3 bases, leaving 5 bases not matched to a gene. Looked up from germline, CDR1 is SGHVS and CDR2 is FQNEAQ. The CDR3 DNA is TGTGCCAGCAGCTTAGCTAGCGGGATTTTGACAGATACGCAGTATTTT. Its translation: CASSLASGILTDTQYF.

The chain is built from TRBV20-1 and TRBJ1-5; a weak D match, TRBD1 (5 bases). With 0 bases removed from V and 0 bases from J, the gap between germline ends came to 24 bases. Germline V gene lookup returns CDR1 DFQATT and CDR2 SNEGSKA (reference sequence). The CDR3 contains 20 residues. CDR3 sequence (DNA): TGCAGTGCTAGAGATCTCCGGGGCGCCGGGGATTTTTATAGCAATCAGCCCCAGCATTTT. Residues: CSARDLRGAGDFYSNQPQHF.

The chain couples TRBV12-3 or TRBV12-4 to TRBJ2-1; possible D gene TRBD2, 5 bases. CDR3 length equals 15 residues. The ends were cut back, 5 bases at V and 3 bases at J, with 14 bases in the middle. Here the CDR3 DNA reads TGTGCCAGCAGTACCACGGGAAGGAGCTACAATGAGCAGTTCTTC. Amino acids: CASSTTGRSYNEQFF.

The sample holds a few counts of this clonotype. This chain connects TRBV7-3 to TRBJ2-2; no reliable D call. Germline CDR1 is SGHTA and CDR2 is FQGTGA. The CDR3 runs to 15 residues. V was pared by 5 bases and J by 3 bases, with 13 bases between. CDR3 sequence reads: CASSRGGVDTGELFF. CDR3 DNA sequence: TGTGCCAGCAGCCGAGGTGGAGTGGACACCGGGGAGCTGTTTTTT.

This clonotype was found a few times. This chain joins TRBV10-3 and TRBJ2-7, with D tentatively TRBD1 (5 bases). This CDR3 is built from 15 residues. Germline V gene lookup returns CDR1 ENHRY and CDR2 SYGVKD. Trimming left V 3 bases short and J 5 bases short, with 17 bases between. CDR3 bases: TGTGCCATCAGTGAAATTACGGCAGGGAAAAACGAGCAGTACTTC. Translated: CAISEITAGKNEQYF.

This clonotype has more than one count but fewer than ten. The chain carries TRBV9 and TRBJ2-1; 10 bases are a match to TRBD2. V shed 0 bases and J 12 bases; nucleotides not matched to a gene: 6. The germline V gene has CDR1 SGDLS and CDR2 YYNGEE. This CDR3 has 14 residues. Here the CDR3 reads CASSVESGGARQFF. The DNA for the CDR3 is TGTGCCAGCAGCGTAGAAAGCGGGGGGGCCAGGCAGTTCTTC.

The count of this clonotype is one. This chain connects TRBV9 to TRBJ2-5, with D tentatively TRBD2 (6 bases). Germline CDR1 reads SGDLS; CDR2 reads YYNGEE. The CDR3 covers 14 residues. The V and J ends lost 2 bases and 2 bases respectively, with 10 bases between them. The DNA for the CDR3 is TGTGCCAGCAGCGTGACGGGACTGCAAGAGACCCAGTACTTC. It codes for CASSVTGLQETQYF.

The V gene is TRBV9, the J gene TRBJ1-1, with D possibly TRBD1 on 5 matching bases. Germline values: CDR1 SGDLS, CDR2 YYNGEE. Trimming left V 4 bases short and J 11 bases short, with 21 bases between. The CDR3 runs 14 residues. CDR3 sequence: CASSPRGGGSPAFF. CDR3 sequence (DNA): TGTGCCAGCAGCCCGCGGGGGGGAGGGAGTCCCGCTTTCTTT. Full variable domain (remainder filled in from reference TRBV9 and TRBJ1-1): DSGVTQTPKHLITATGQRVTLRCSPRSGDLSVYWYQQSLDQGLQFLIQYYNGEERAKGNILERFSAQQFPDLHSELNLSSLELGDSALYFCASSPRGGGSPAFFGQGTRLTVV.

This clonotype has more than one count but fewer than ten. Here the CDR3 DNA reads TGCAGCGTTGAGCCCGGGGGGGGCCAAAGACAGTTCTTC. Its translation is CSVEPGGGQRQFF. The chain links TRBV29-1 to TRBJ2-1; TRBD2 aligns across 8 bases. The CDR3 is made up of 13 amino acids. Unmatched junction bases numbered 11, after V lost 3 bases and J lost 13 bases. Per germline, CDR1 SQVTM and CDR2 ANQGSEA.

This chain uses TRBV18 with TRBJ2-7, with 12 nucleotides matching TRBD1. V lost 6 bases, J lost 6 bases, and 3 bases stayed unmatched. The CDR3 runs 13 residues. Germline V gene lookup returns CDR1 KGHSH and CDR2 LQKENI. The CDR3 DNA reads TGTGCCAGCTCGGGGACAGGGGGCCGCGAGCAGTACTTC. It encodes CASSGTGGREQYF.

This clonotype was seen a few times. The CDR3 DNA is TGTGCCAGCAGGGGGGACAGGGAGAATAATTCACCCCTCCACTTT. Residues: CASRGDRENNSPLHF. V gene TRBV12-3 or TRBV12-4 combines with J gene TRBJ1-6, with 9 bases fitting TRBD1. This CDR3 is 15 amino acids long. V trimming: 6 bases; J trimming: 5 bases; junction bases outside the gene matches: 5.

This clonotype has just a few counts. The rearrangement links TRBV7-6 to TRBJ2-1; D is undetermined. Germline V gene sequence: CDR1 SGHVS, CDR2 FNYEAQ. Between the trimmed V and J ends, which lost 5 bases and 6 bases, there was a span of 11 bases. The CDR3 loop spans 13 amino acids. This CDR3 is CASSLIPSNEQFF. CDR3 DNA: TGTGCCAGCAGCCTTATTCCGAGCAATGAGCAGTTCTTC.

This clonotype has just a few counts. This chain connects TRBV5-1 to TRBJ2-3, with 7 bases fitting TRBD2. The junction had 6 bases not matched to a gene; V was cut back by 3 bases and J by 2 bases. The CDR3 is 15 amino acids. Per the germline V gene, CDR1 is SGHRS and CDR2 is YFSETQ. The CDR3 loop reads CASSSIAGSTDTQYF. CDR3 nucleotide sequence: TGCGCCAGCAGCTCCATAGCGGGCTCCACAGATACGCAGTATTTT.

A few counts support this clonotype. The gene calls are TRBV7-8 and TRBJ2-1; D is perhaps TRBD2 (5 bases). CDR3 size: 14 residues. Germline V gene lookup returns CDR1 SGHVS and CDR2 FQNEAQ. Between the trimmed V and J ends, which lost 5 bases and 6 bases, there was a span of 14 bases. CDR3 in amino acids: CASSQTGFINEQFF. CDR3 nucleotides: TGTGCCAGCAGCCAGACGGGGTTTATCAATGAGCAGTTCTTC.

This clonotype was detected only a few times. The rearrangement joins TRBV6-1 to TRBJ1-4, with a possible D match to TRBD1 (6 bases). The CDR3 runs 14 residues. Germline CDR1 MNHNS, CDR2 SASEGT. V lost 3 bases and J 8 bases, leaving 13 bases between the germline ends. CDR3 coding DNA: TGTGCCAGCAGTGATAGGGGGTGGGTGGAAAAACTGTTTTTT. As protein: CASSDRGWVEKLFF.

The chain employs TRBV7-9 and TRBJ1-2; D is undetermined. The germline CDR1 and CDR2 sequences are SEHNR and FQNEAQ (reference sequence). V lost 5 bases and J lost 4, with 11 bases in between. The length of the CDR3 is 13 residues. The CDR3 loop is CASSQQLPYGYTF. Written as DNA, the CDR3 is TGTGCCAGCAGCCAACAGCTCCCCTATGGCTACACCTTC.

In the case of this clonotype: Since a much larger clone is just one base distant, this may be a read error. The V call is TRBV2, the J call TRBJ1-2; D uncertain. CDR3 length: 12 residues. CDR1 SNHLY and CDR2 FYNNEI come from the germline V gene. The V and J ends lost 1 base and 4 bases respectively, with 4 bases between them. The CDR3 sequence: CASSEDSYGYTF. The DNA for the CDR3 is TGTGCCAGCAGTGAAGACAGCTATGGCTACACCTTC.

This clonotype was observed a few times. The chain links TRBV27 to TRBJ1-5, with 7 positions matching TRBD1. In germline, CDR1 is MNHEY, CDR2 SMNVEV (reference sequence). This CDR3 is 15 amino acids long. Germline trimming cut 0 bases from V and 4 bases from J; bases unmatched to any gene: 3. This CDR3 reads CASSLSGQRNQPQHF. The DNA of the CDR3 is TGTGCCAGCAGTTTATCGGGACAGAGGAATCAGCCCCAGCATTTT.

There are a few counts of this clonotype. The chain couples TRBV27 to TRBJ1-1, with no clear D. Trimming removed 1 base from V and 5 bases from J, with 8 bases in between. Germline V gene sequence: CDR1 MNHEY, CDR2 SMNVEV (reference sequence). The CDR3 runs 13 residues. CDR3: CASSLYERTEAFF. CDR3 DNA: TGTGCCAGCAGTTTATATGAAAGGACTGAAGCTTTCTTT.

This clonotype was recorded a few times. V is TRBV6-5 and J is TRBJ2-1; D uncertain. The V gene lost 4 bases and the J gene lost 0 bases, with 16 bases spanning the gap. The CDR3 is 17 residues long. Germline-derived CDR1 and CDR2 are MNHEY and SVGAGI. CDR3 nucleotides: TGTGCCAGCAGTTCACTATGGCAGAAAAGCTCCTACAATGAGCAGTTCTTC. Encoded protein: CASSSLWQKSSYNEQFF.

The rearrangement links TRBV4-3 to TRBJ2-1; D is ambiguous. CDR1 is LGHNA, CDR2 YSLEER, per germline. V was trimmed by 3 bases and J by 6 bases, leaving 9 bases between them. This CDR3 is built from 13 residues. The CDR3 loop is CASSHSSFNEQFF. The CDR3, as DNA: TGCGCCAGCAGCCATTCCTCTTTCAATGAGCAGTTCTTC.